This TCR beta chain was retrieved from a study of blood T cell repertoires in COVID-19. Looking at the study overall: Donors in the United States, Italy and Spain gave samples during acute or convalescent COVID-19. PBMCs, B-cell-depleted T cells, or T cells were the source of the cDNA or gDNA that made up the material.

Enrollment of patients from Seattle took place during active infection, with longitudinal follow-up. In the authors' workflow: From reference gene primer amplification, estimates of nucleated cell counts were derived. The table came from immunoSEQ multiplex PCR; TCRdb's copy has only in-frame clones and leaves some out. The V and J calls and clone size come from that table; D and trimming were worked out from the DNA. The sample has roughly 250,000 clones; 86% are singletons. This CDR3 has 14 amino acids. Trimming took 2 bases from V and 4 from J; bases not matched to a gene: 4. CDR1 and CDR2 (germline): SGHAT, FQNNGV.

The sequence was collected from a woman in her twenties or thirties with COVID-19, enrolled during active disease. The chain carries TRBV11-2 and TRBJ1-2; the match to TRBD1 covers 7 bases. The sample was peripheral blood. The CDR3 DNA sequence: TGTGCCAGCAGCTTATCAGGGGGAGGCTATGGCTACACCTTC. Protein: CASSLSGGGYGYTF. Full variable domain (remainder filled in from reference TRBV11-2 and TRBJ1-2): EAGVAQSPRYKIIEKRQSVAFWCNPISGHATLYWYQQILGQGPKLLIQFQNNGVVDDSQLPKDRFSAERLKGVDSTLKIQPAKLEDSAVYLCASSLSGGGYGYTFGSGTRLTVV.